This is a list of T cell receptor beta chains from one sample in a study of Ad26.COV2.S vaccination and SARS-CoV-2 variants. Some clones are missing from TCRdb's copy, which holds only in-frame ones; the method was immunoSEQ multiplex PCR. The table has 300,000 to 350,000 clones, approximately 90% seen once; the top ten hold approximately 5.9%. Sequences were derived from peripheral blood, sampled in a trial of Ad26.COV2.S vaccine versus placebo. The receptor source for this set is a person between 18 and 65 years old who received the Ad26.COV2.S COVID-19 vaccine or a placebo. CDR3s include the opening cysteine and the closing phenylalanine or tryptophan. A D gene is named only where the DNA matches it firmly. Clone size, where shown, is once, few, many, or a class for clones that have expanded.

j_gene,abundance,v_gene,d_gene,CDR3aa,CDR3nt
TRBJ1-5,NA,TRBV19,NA,CASSIGGNQPQHF,TGTGCCAGTAGTATTGGGGGGAATCAGCCCCAGCATTTT
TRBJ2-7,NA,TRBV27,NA,CASSPLSRVGEQYF,TGTGCCAGCAGTCCGTTGAGCAGGGTGGGCGAGCAGTACTTC
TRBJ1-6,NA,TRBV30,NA,CAWSVAGSSSYNSPLHF,TGTGCCTGGAGTGTAGCAGGATCTAGCTCCTATAATTCACCCCTCCACTTT
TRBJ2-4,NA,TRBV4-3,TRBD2,CASSQGPGGLLAKNIQYF,TGCGCCAGCAGCCAAGGGCCGGGAGGCTTACTAGCCAAAAACATTCAGTACTTC
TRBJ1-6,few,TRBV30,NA,CAWSPRGGNSPLHF,TGTGCCTGGAGCCCGCGAGGGGGTAATTCACCCCTCCACTTT
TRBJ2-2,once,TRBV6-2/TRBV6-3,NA,CASSYPGRGNTGELFF,TGTGCCAGCAGTTACCCTGGACGGGGAAACACCGGGGAGCTGTTTTTT
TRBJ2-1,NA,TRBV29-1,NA,CSVVPLTRVGNEQFF,TGCAGCGTCGTCCCTTTGACTCGGGTTGGGAATGAGCAGTTCTTC
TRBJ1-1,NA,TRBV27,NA,CASSLTVNTEAFF,TGTGCCAGCAGTTTAACAGTGAACACTGAAGCTTTCTTT
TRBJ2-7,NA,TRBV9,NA,CASSVGTAAAGEQYF,TGTGCCAGCAGCGTCGGGACGGCGGCCGCGGGCGAGCAGTACTTC
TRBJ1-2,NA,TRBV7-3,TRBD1,CASSPQGGLNYGYTF,TGTGCCAGCAGCCCACAGGGGGGCCTTAACTATGGCTACACCTTC
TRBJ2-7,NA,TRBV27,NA,CASSSIGGHPYEQYF,TGTGCCAGCAGTTCGATCGGGGGACACCCCTACGAGCAGTACTTC
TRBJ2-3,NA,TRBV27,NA,CATRPMRELWGTQYF,TGTGCCACTCGACCTATGCGGGAACTTTGGGGTACGCAGTATTTT
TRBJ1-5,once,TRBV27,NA,CASSPLGSGSNQPQHF,TGTGCCAGCAGCCCCTTAGGTTCCGGTAGCAATCAGCCCCAGCATTTT
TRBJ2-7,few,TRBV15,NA,CATSREPRVPPTF,TGTGCCACCAGCAGAGAGCCCAGGGTCCCACCTACCTTC
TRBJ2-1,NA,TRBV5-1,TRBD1,CASSTYRGENEQFF,TGCGCCAGCAGCACCTACAGGGGCGAGAATGAGCAGTTCTTC
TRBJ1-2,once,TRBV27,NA,CASSVRTGRVHYGYTF,TGTGCCAGCAGTGTACGGACCGGGAGGGTGCACTATGGCTACACCTTC
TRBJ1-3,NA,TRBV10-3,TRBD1,CAISEAGGTGNTIYF,TGTGCCATCAGTGAGGCAGGGGGAACTGGAAACACCATATATTTT
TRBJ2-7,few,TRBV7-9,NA,CASSRYDYRQAVEQYF,TGTGCCAGCAGCCGCTACGACTATCGACAGGCGGTCGAGCAGTACTTC
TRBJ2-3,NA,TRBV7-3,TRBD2,CASSLHPRLAGASTDTQYF,TGTGCCAGCAGCTTACATCCCCGACTAGCGGGGGCTTCCACAGATACGCAGTATTTT
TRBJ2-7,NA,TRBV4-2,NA,CASSQAREYEQYF,TGTGCCAGCAGCCAAGCCAGGGAGTACGAGCAGTACTTC
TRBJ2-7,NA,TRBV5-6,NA,CASSLLLSYEQYF,TGTGCCAGCAGCTTGTTGCTCTCCTACGAGCAGTACTTC
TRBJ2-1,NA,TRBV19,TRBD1,CASSFGTGNNEQFF,TGTGCCAGTAGTTTCGGGACAGGGAACAATGAGCAGTTCTTC
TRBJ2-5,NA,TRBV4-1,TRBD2,CASSHLGLAGVKAETQYF,TGCGCCAGCAGCCACCTTGGACTAGCGGGAGTGAAAGCAGAGACCCAGTACTTC
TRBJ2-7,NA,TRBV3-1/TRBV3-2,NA,CASSQLIESEQYF,TGTGCCAGCAGCCAATTAATTGAGTCCGAGCAGTACTTC
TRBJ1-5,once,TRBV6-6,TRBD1,CASSWGQGGSQPQHF,TGTGCCAGCAGTTGGGGACAGGGGGGGAGTCAGCCCCAGCATTTT
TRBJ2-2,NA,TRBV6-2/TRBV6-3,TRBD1,CASSKGTGPVLGELFF,TGTGCCAGCAGCAAAGGGACAGGTCCCGTTTTAGGGGAGCTGTTTTTT